Below, 23 T cell receptor beta chains from the same sample are listed, as sequenced in a study of OX40 agonist ivuxolimab in advanced cancers. Sequencing was performed with immunoSEQ multiplex PCR; in TCRdb, only in-frame clones are kept and a portion is missing. This table has about 73,000 clones, 84% appearing once. Sample: CD4+ or CD8+ T cells sorted from blood, taken in a trial of the OX40 agonist ivuxolimab. Receptor source: an adult with an advanced solid tumor such as melanoma, head and neck, liver or kidney cancer.

V usage is TRBV5-1 and J usage is TRBJ2-3, with 11 bases identical to TRBD2. Germline V gene data show CDR1 as SGHRS and CDR2 as YFSETQ. The CDR3 sequence is 16 residues long. The V segment lost 0 bases and the J segment 3 bases; nucleotides outside the gene matches: 3. The CDR3: CASSLGSSGRTDTQYF. CDR3 in DNA: TGCGCCAGCAGCTTGGGATCTAGCGGGAGGACAGATACGCAGTATTTT. Looking up the rest from reference TRBV5-1 and TRBJ2-3 gives the full variable domain: KAGVTQTPRYLIKTRGQQVTLSCSPISGHRSVSWYQQTPGQGLQFLFEYFSETQRNKGNFPGRFSGRQFSNSRSEMNVSTLELGDSALYLCASSLGSSGRTDTQYFGPGTRLTVL.

The rearrangement uses TRBV7-9 and TRBJ1-5; TRBD1 aligns across 7 bases. The germline V gene has CDR1 SEHNR and CDR2 FQNEAQ (reference sequence). The CDR3 extends over 14 amino acids. Trimming at V came to 1 base and at J to 7 bases, leaving 4 bases not matched to a gene. CDR3: CASSLGTGWQPQHF. CDR3 coding DNA: TGTGCCAGCAGCTTAGGGACAGGTTGGCAGCCCCAGCATTTT.

The table lists this clone with a few counts. The J gene is TRBJ1-1, the V gene TRBV7-3, with 7 bases that match TRBD1. Germline trimming cut 5 bases from V and 1 base from J; bases unmatched to any gene: 7. The germline V gene encodes CDR1 SGHTA and CDR2 FQGTGA. The CDR3 is made up of 15 amino acids. The CDR3 is CASSLRGQKNTEAFF. CDR3 DNA sequence: TGTGCCAGCAGCCTCCGGGGACAGAAGAACACTGAAGCTTTCTTT.

The chain uses TRBV15 and TRBJ1-6; D is ambiguous. Germline V gives CDR1 LNHNV, CDR2 YYDKDF (reference sequence). The V gene lost 3 bases and the J gene lost 10 bases, with 4 bases spanning the gap. This CDR3 is built from 11 residues. The CDR3 sequence is CATSRESPLHF. For the CDR3, the DNA is TGTGCCACCAGCAGGGAATCACCCCTCCACTTT.

The gene calls are TRBV5-8 and TRBJ2-3; D is possibly TRBD1 or TRBD2 (6 bases each). Germline V gene data show CDR1 as SGHTS and CDR2 as YDEGEE. The CDR3 length is 16 residues. V dropped 0 bases and J dropped 5 bases, with 16 bases sitting between them. CDR3 sequence: CASSLGGASHKDTQYF. CDR3 bases: TGTGCCAGCAGCTTGGGGGGGGCCTCGCATAAAGATACGCAGTATTTT.

For this clone: The sample carries other DNA sequences with the same CDR3. The chain employs TRBV6-1 and TRBJ1-5, with TRBD1 matching over 8 bases. The CDR3 loop spans 14 amino acids. Germline CDR1 is MNHNS and CDR2 is SASEGT. The V segment lost 4 bases and the J segment 4 bases; nucleotides outside the gene matches: 3. The CDR3 region is CASSVQGANQPQHF. The CDR3 DNA reads TGTGCCAGCAGTGTTCAGGGGGCGAATCAGCCCCAGCATTTT.

The table lists this clone with a few counts. The chain joins TRBV4-1 to TRBJ1-4; D is ambiguous. The CDR3 loop spans 14 amino acids. The germline V gene has CDR1 MGHRA and CDR2 YSYEKL. The germline V and J ends were trimmed by 2 bases and 0 bases, with 4 bases remaining between them. Here the CDR3 reads CASSQPTTNEKLFF. The CDR3 nucleotides read TGCGCCAGCAGCCAACCAACAACTAATGAAAAACTGTTTTTT.

The V gene is TRBV11-3, the J gene TRBJ2-3, with TRBD2 identical over 9 bases. CDR1 is SGHNT, CDR2 YENEEA, per germline. This CDR3 is 16 amino acids long. Germline trimming cut 1 base from V and 4 bases from J; bases unmatched to any gene: 6. The CDR3 loop reads CASSLGWSGGPDTQYF. In nucleotides, the CDR3 is TGTGCCAGCAGCTTAGGGTGGAGCGGGGGGCCAGATACGCAGTATTTT.

V is TRBV6-5 and J is TRBJ1-6; D unresolved. The ends were cut back, 11 bases at V and 8 bases at J, with 16 bases in the middle. From germline, CDR1 is MNHEY and CDR2 SVGAGI. This CDR3 has 13 amino acids. CDR3 sequence (DNA): TGTGCCTCAAACCGGGGAAGGGATTCACCCCTCCACTTT. This gives the protein CASNRGRDSPLHF.

The rearrangement joins TRBV7-2 to TRBJ2-5; D gene ambiguous. The assigned J gene may be wrong: the sequence end matches TRBJ2-7 better. Germline V CDR1 and CDR2: SGHTA, FQGNSA. The CDR3 has 12 amino acids. CDR3 amino acids: CASSLNSPEQYF. The CDR3 DNA reads as TGTGCCAGCAGCTTAAACAGTCCCGAGCAGTACTTC.

The rearrangement uses TRBV6-6 and TRBJ2-7, with D perhaps TRBD1 (5 bases). Germline V gene data show CDR1 as MNHNY and CDR2 as SVGAGI (reference sequence). The CDR3 covers 14 residues. Trimming removed 2 bases from V and 2 bases from J, with 10 bases in between. The CDR3 here is CASSYKTDTYEQYF. The CDR3 DNA reads as TGTGCCAGCAGTTACAAGACAGATACCTACGAGCAGTACTTC.

The rearrangement uses TRBV11-3 and TRBJ2-7; TRBD2 agrees at 10 bases. The germline V gene has CDR1 SGHNT and CDR2 YENEEA. The CDR3 covers 14 residues. V lost 2 bases, J lost 6 bases, and 4 bases stayed unmatched. The chain's CDR3 is CASSLIAGGVEQYF. The DNA for the CDR3 is TGTGCCAGCAGCTTAATAGCGGGAGGTGTCGAGCAGTACTTC.

This chain links TRBV7-2 with TRBJ1-2, with a possible D match to TRBD1 (6 bases). Germline lookup yields CDR1 SGHTA and CDR2 FQGNSA. V lost 1 base to trimming and J lost 2 bases, with 11 bases between them. The length of the CDR3 is 15 residues. CDR3 nucleotide sequence: TGTGCCAGCAGCTTAGATTCGGGGGCCAACTATGGCTACACCTTC. It codes for CASSLDSGANYGYTF.

The chain links TRBV28 to TRBJ2-3, with 15 positions matching TRBD2. The CDR3 totals 15 residues. V lost 6 bases and J lost 9; bases outside the gene matches: 7. From germline, CDR1 is MDHEN and CDR2 SYDVKM. CDR3 sequence: CASRPGLAGGPTQYF. In nucleotides, the CDR3 is TGTGCCAGCAGACCGGGACTAGCGGGAGGCCCAACGCAGTATTTT.

The rearrangement uses TRBV11-2 and TRBJ2-3; D might be TRBD1 (6 bases). This CDR3 region has 16 residues. The ends were cut back, 1 base at V and 5 bases at J, with 16 bases in the middle. Germline CDR1 and CDR2: SGHAT and FQNNGV. CDR3 residues: CASSLGLGAHVDTQYF. CDR3 DNA sequence: TGTGCCAGCAGCTTAGGTTTGGGGGCGCATGTAGATACGCAGTATTTT.

The V and J genes are TRBV7-6 and TRBJ2-3; TRBD2 might be the D (5 bases). Germline V CDR1 and CDR2: SGHVS, FNYEAQ. The CDR3 is 15 amino acids. V lost 5 bases and J lost 2, with 14 bases in between. CDR3 sequence reads: CASSRDQALTDTQYF. For the CDR3, the DNA is TGTGCCAGCAGCCGGGATCAGGCCCTCACAGATACGCAGTATTTT.

The chain uses TRBV5-1 and TRBJ1-2; the D gene is possibly TRBD1 (5 bases). Germline V gene data show CDR1 as SGHRS and CDR2 as YFSETQ. Trimming took 2 bases from V and 5 from J, leaving 16 bases between them. The CDR3 length is 15 residues. The CDR3 DNA follows: TGCGCCAGCAGCTTCACGGGCCAGGGCGTGTATGGCTACACCTTC. Translating it yields CASSFTGQGVYGYTF.

V usage is TRBV19 and J usage is TRBJ1-5; unclear D gene. Looked up from germline, CDR1 is LNHDA and CDR2 is SQIVND (reference sequence). V was pared by 5 bases and J by 9 bases, with 20 bases between. The CDR3 sequence is 15 residues long. The CDR3 reads CASSLLWTGTGPQHF. DNA for the CDR3: TGTGCCAGTAGTTTACTCTGGACGGGTACCGGGCCCCAGCATTTT.

The chain joins TRBV7-9 to TRBJ2-1; D is uncertain. The CDR3 has 15 residues. Looked up from germline, CDR1 is SEHNR and CDR2 is FQNEAQ (reference sequence). Trimming took 1 base from V and 2 from J, leaving 9 bases between them. CDR3 nucleotides: TGTGCCAGCAGCTTAGGAGCCCCTGCCTACAATGAGCAGTTCTTC. It specifies CASSLGAPAYNEQFF.

The rearrangement links TRBV28 to TRBJ1-5, with TRBD1 matching 7 bases. Germline trimming cut 6 bases from V and 0 bases from J; bases unmatched to any gene: 8. The CDR3 has 16 amino acids. Germline V gene data show CDR1 as MDHEN and CDR2 as SYDVKM. CDR3 nucleotide sequence: TGTGCCAGCAGATTGCCCGGGACAGCTAGCAATCAGCCCCAGCATTTT. Residues: CASRLPGTASNQPQHF.

The chain carries TRBV7-9 and TRBJ2-5; 9 bases fit TRBD2. Germline CDR1 is SEHNR and CDR2 is FQNEAQ (reference sequence). The CDR3 sequence is 17 residues long. The V segment lost 4 bases and the J segment 4 bases; nucleotides outside the gene matches: 13. The CDR3 spells CASSSNLWAGGRETQYF. CDR3 DNA sequence: TGTGCCAGCAGCTCCAACCTTTGGGCGGGGGGGCGAGAGACCCAGTACTTC. Together with reference TRBV7-9 and TRBJ2-5, the CDR3 gives the full variable domain: DTGVSQNPRHKITKRGQNVTFRCDPISEHNRLYWYRQTLGQGPEFLTYFQNEAQLEKSRLLSDRFSAERPKGSFSTLEIQRTEQGDSAMYLCASSSNLWAGGRETQYFGPGTRLLVL.

The chain combines TRBV19 with TRBJ1-1; no clear D. The CDR3 has 12 residues. The germline V and J ends were trimmed by 0 bases and 5 bases, with 4 bases remaining between them. Germline CDR1 LNHDA, CDR2 SQIVND (reference sequence). The CDR3 DNA is TGTGCCAGTAGTATAGAGCCGACTGAAGCTTTCTTT. As protein: CASSIEPTEAFF.

The count of this clone is one. The chain recombines TRBV6-1 with TRBJ2-7; no clear D. The CDR3 sequence is 11 residues long. Trimming took 7 bases from V and 2 from J, leaving 6 bases between them. Germline assignment: CDR1 MNHNS and CDR2 SASEGT. The CDR3 region has the DNA TGTGCCAGCACCTTAACCTACGAGCAGTACTTC. The encoded protein is CASTLTYEQYF.